A selection of T cell receptor beta chains follows, all from one sample in a study of T cell responses to AZD1222 COVID-19 vaccine. Sequenced by immunoSEQ multiplex PCR; TCRdb stores in-frame clones only, minus some. The sample has roughly 140,000 clones; about 92% are singletons. The sample in question was peripheral blood, obtained on day 0 of AZD1222 vaccination. These receptors all come from an adult in good health. Each CDR3 is given with its conserved first and last residue. A D gene is named only where the DNA matches it firmly. Only part of the rows carry a size: once, few, many, or a class if the clone is expanded.

TRBV7-8,TRBJ1-5,.,.,CASSLGPDQPQHF,TGTGCCAGCAGCTTGGGTCCGGATCAGCCCCAGCATTTT
TRBV15,TRBJ1-2,.,.,CATSRDRRGRGYGYTF,TGTGCCACCAGCAGAGATCGGAGAGGCAGGGGCTATGGCTACACCTTC
TRBV18,TRBJ1-2,.,once,CASSPDTINYGYTF,TGTGCCAGCTCACCAGACACCATTAACTATGGCTACACCTTC
TRBV19,TRBJ2-1,TRBD2,.,CASSMRQAGGPRNEQFF,TGTGCCAGTAGTATGAGACAAGCGGGGGGGCCGAGAAATGAGCAGTTCTTC
TRBV3-1/TRBV3-2,TRBJ2-7,TRBD1,few,CASSQARDRGLAYEQYF,TGTGCCAGCAGCCAAGCGAGGGACAGGGGGCTAGCCTACGAGCAGTACTTC
TRBV29-1,TRBJ2-7,.,.,CSVQRTAPYEQYF,TGCAGCGTTCAGAGGACAGCCCCCTACGAGCAGTACTTC
TRBV7-6,TRBJ2-2,.,.,CASRLNSLPTGELFF,TGTGCCAGCAGGTTGAATAGTTTACCCACCGGGGAGCTGTTTTTT
TRBV19,TRBJ2-3,.,.,CASSIRGTPTDTQYF,TGTGCCAGTAGTATTAGGGGGACCCCCACAGATACGCAGTATTTT
TRBV2,TRBJ2-7,.,.,CASSEEGTPSYEQYF,TGTGCCAGCAGTGAAGAGGGTACTCCCTCCTACGAGCAGTACTTC
TRBV7-3,TRBJ1-1,.,.,CASSLTPVGGGHTEAFF,TGTGCCAGCAGCTTAACCCCGGTGGGGGGCGGGCACACTGAAGCTTTCTTT
TRBV6-5,TRBJ1-2,.,.,CASSYDGKYYGYTF,TGTGCCAGCAGTTACGATGGCAAGTACTATGGCTACACCTTC
TRBV14,TRBJ1-3,.,.,CASSQDRRQRPSSGNTIYF,TGTGCCAGCAGCCAAGATAGGAGACAGCGGCCAAGCTCTGGAAACACCATATATTTT
TRBV9,TRBJ2-2,TRBD2,.,CASSVTFGARGENTGELFF,TGTGCCAGCAGCGTCACTTTCGGGGCGCGGGGGGAGAACACCGGGGAGCTGTTTTTT
TRBV2,TRBJ2-3,.,.,CASSEVRGSTDTQYF,TGTGCCAGCAGTGAAGTAAGGGGGTCGACAGATACGCAGTATTTT
TRBV6-1,TRBJ2-7,.,.,CASSREFEQYF,TGTGCCAGCAGTCGAGAGTTCGAGCAGTACTTC
TRBV6-4,TRBJ2-3,.,.,CASSDSRGGGGTDTQYF,TGTGCCAGCAGTGACTCGAGGGGAGGGGGCGGCACAGATACGCAGTATTTT
TRBV9,TRBJ2-5,TRBD2,.,CASSVSGGYQETQYF,TGTGCCAGCAGCGTAAGCGGGGGATACCAAGAGACCCAGTACTTC
TRBV9,TRBJ1-6,.,.,CASSVTPGEDSPLHF,TGTGCCAGCAGCGTAACTCCGGGGGAAGATTCACCCCTCCACTTT
TRBV7-8,TRBJ1-2,.,.,CASSASGMNYGYTF,TGTGCCAGCAGCGCGTCGGGAATGAACTATGGCTACACCTTC
TRBV29-1,TRBJ2-1,.,.,CSVWAGGYNEQFF,TGCAGCGTTTGGGCCGGTGGCTACAATGAGCAGTTCTTC
TRBV5-1,TRBJ2-2,.,.,CASRLGRAGELFF,TGCGCCAGCCGCCTGGGCAGGGCCGGGGAGCTGTTTTTT
TRBV9,TRBJ2-6,.,.,CASSKGHPGANVLTF,TGTGCCAGCAGTAAAGGACACCCCGGGGCCAACGTCCTGACTTTC
TRBV27,TRBJ1-2,TRBD1,.,CASSLLGQGSGYGYTF,TGTGCCAGCAGTTTGCTTGGACAGGGGTCCGGCTATGGCTACACCTTC
TRBV5-1,TRBJ1-2,.,.,CASSLEGQKYGYTF,TGCGCCAGCAGCTTGGAAGGGCAGAAATATGGCTACACCTTC
TRBV2,TRBJ1-2,TRBD1,.,CASRQQGAGYGYTF,TGTGCCAGCAGGCAACAGGGGGCGGGCTATGGCTACACCTTC
TRBV28,TRBJ1-1,.,.,CASSGTSGGRFLAFF,TGTGCCAGCAGCGGAACCTCTGGGGGGCGCTTTCTGGCTTTCTTT
TRBV5-4,TRBJ1-6,.,.,CASSLGRDNSPLHF,TGTGCCAGCAGCCTCGGACGGGATAATTCACCCCTCCACTTT
TRBV4-2,TRBJ1-5,.,.,CASSQPGGEGGPQHF,TGTGCCAGCAGCCAGCCCGGGGGAGAGGGAGGCCCCCAGCATTTT
TRBV5-8,TRBJ2-1,TRBD2,.,CASSLMVGWTSGNEQFF,TGTGCCAGCAGCCTCATGGTGGGTTGGACTAGCGGGAATGAGCAGTTCTTC
TRBV25-1,TRBJ1-1,TRBD1,.,CASSEWTGVTEAFF,TGTGCCAGCAGTGAATGGACAGGGGTTACTGAAGCTTTCTTT
TRBV7-2,TRBJ1-5,.,.,CASSLGGSWQPQHF,TGTGCCAGCAGCTTAGGGGGAAGTTGGCAGCCCCAGCATTTT
TRBV2,TRBJ1-1,.,.,CASMEQRGTEAFF,TGTGCCAGCATGGAACAGAGGGGAACTGAAGCTTTCTTT
TRBV2,TRBJ1-1,.,.,CASRGLDTNEAFF,TGTGCCAGCCGGGGGTTGGACACAAATGAAGCTTTCTTT
TRBV2,TRBJ2-1,TRBD2,few,CAILAGAYNEQFF,TGTGCCATCCTAGCGGGAGCCTACAATGAGCAGTTCTTC
TRBV19,TRBJ2-7,.,.,CASLAEALIYEQYF,TGTGCCAGCCTCGCAGAGGCCCTCATCTACGAGCAGTACTTC
TRBV19,TRBJ2-1,.,.,CASSVTDIYNEQFF,TGTGCCAGTAGTGTCACAGACATCTACAATGAGCAGTTCTTC
TRBV29-1,TRBJ2-1,TRBD2,.,CSVEPLAGGPGEQFF,TGCAGCGTTGAACCACTAGCGGGGGGCCCAGGTGAGCAGTTCTTC
TRBV3-1/TRBV3-2,TRBJ2-3,.,once,CASSQASGGPVDTQYF,TGTGCCAGCAGCCAAGCGTCCGGAGGGCCCGTCGATACGCAGTATTTT
TRBV27,TRBJ2-1,.,.,CASSLLVPRSSYNEQFF,TGTGCCAGCAGTTTATTGGTCCCACGAAGCTCATACAATGAGCAGTTCTTC
TRBV5-1,TRBJ2-7,.,once,CASSFRDGYEQYF,TGCGCCAGCAGCTTCCGGGACGGCTACGAGCAGTACTTC
TRBV2,TRBJ1-3,TRBD1,.,CASSERGGEYGNTIYF,TGTGCCAGCAGTGAACGAGGGGGCGAATATGGAAACACCATATATTTT
TRBV4-1,TRBJ2-1,.,.,CASSQKPRVDYNEQFF,TGCGCCAGCAGCCAAAAGCCTAGGGTCGACTACAATGAGCAGTTCTTC
TRBV7-3,TRBJ2-3,TRBD2,.,CASSPRLAGSTDTQYF,TGTGCCAGCAGCCCGCGACTAGCGGGGTCCACAGATACGCAGTATTTT
TRBV10-3,TRBJ1-1,TRBD1,.,CAISEGQGWIPEAFF,TGTGCCATCAGTGAGGGACAGGGATGGATACCTGAAGCTTTCTTT
TRBV3-1/TRBV3-2,TRBJ2-5,TRBD1,.,CASSPRQGLATSGETQYF,TGTGCCAGCAGCCCCAGACAGGGGCTAGCTACGTCGGGCGAGACCCAGTACTTC
TRBV7-6,TRBJ1-6,TRBD1,.,CASSRWTGRSYNSPLHF,TGTGCCAGCAGCCGCTGGACAGGGCGCTCCTATAATTCACCCCTCCACTTT